These 19 T cell receptor beta chains came from one sample sequenced in a study of shared clonotypes between healthy human individuals. Only in-frame clones appear in the TCRdb table, and some are missing; sequencing was by immunoSEQ multiplex PCR. The sample has roughly 110,000 clones; about 63% are singletons. Sequencing used memory CD8+ T cells sorted from blood. The sample's subset: CD45RO+ cells pooled with CCR7-negative TemRA cells. The receptors shown here come from a woman in her 30s in good health.

This clone was counted only a few times. This rearrangement joins TRBV5-4 to TRBJ2-7; 9 bases agree with TRBD1. With 7 bases clipped from V and 4 bases from J, the junction kept 6 bases outside the gene matches. The CDR3 is made up of 13 amino acids. The germline V gene has CDR1 SGHNT and CDR2 YYREEE (reference sequence). CDR3 nucleotide sequence: TGTGCCAGCGGACAGGGGAGTACGTACGAGCAGTACTTC. Amino acid sequence: CASGQGSTYEQYF.

This clone was recorded only once. A far larger clone is just one base off, so this is likely a read error. The V gene is TRBV5-8, the J gene TRBJ2-7, with D hard to call. Trimming stripped 0 bases from V and 3 bases from J, with 1 base between. CDR3 size: 11 residues. Per the germline V gene, CDR1 is SGHTS and CDR2 is YDEGEE. CDR3 in DNA: TGTGCCAGCAGCTTGGGCTACGAGCAGTACTTC. Amino acid sequence: CASSLGYEQYF.

V gene TRBV2 combines with J gene TRBJ2-1; D gene ambiguous. This CDR3 region has 12 residues. The germline V gene encodes CDR1 SNHLY and CDR2 FYNNEI. Trimming pared 10 bases from V and 0 bases from J, leaving 7 bases between. The CDR3 here is CANEDSYNEQFF. CDR3 DNA: TGTGCCAACGAGGACTCCTACAATGAGCAGTTCTTC.

V gene TRBV7-9 combines with J gene TRBJ2-5, with TRBD2 identical over 8 bases. V dropped 6 bases and J dropped 1; count of bases not matched to a gene: 10. The germline V gene has CDR1 SEHNR and CDR2 FQNEAQ (reference sequence). The CDR3 spans 16 residues. The CDR3 protein is CASSPAGGLIQETQYF. CDR3 in DNA: TGTGCCAGCAGTCCTGCGGGGGGACTTATCCAAGAGACCCAGTACTTC.

Only one count was recorded for this clone. The gene calls are TRBV4-1 and TRBJ2-1; D is unresolved. The V end lost 2 bases, the J end lost 5 bases, and 13 bases lay between the germline ends. The CDR3 spans 15 residues. CDR1 and CDR2 (germline): MGHRA, YSYEKL. The CDR3 sequence is CASSQLRSRDNEQFF. DNA for the CDR3: TGCGCCAGCAGCCAATTGCGGAGCAGAGACAATGAGCAGTTCTTC.

The chain is built from TRBV4-1 and TRBJ2-1; TRBD2 aligns across 8 bases. The CDR3 has 17 amino acids. The germline V gene encodes CDR1 MGHRA and CDR2 YSYEKL. V lost 4 bases, J lost 1 base, and 9 bases stayed unmatched. For the CDR3, the DNA is TGCGCCAGCAGCCCGGGGGCAAGCGGGAGTTCCTACAATGAGCAGTTCTTC. This codes for CASSPGASGSSYNEQFF.

The chain employs TRBV9 and TRBJ2-5, with D unresolved. The V and J ends lost 3 bases and 4 bases respectively, with 7 bases between them. This CDR3 spans 12 amino acids. CDR1 and CDR2 (germline): SGDLS, YYNGEE. CDR3 nucleotide sequence: TGTGCCAGCAGCGGGGTGGGAGAGACCCAGTACTTC. Its protein is CASSGVGETQYF.

This chain links TRBV7-2 with TRBJ2-2, with 7 nucleotides matching TRBD2. Germline values: CDR1 SGHTA, CDR2 FQGNSA. The CDR3 spans 18 residues. V shed 6 bases, J shed 4 bases, and the junction held 17 bases outside the gene matches. CDR3: CASRPPASGGSGTGELFF. The CDR3 nucleotides are TGTGCCAGCAGACCACCCGCGTCCGGGGGGTCGGGCACCGGGGAGCTGTTTTTT.

The rearrangement links TRBV25-1 to TRBJ2-5, with D maybe TRBD2 (6 bases). From germline, CDR1 is MGHDK and CDR2 SYGVNS. V was shortened by 8 bases and J by 5 bases, with 12 bases between the two germline ends. This CDR3 has 12 residues. The DNA of the CDR3 is TGTGCCAGCTTTGACAGCGGGGAGACCCAGTACTTC. Translated, it gives CASFDSGETQYF.

CDR3 residues: CASSWEREETQYF. Written as DNA, the CDR3 is TGTGCCAGCAGCTGGGAGAGGGAAGAGACCCAGTACTTC. The chain combines TRBV5-4 with TRBJ2-5; D perhaps matches TRBD2 (5 bases). The length of the CDR3 is 13 residues. Germline loops: CDR1 SGHNT, CDR2 YYREEE (reference sequence). The germline V and J ends were trimmed by 3 bases and 3 bases, with 9 bases remaining between them.

The rearrangement links TRBV18 to TRBJ1-1; D uncertain. Germline V gene lookup returns CDR1 KGHSH and CDR2 LQKENI. V dropped 1 base and J dropped 10 bases, with 19 bases sitting between them. This CDR3 is built from 15 residues. CDR3 in amino acids: CASSPRRHSHQGAFF. The CDR3 DNA is TGTGCCAGCTCACCACGTCGTCACTCCCACCAAGGAGCTTTCTTT.

V usage is TRBV27 and J usage is TRBJ1-1; 7 positions agree with TRBD1. In germline, CDR1 is MNHEY, CDR2 SMNVEV (reference sequence). The V segment lost 4 bases and the J segment 5 bases; nucleotides outside the gene matches: 7. CDR3 length: 14 amino acids. CDR3 nucleotides: TGTGCCAGCAGTTCCTCGACAGGGCGGACTGAAGCTTTCTTT. Protein product: CASSSSTGRTEAFF.

The J gene is TRBJ1-1, the V gene TRBV2; D is perhaps TRBD1 (5 bases). Between the trimmed V and J ends, which lost 2 bases and 6 bases, there was a span of 25 bases. This CDR3 has 18 residues. Per the germline V gene, CDR1 is SNHLY and CDR2 is FYNNEI. The CDR3 region is CASSEPYLGGPPVAEAFF. Here the CDR3 DNA reads TGTGCCAGCAGTGAACCGTACTTGGGGGGACCTCCTGTAGCTGAAGCTTTCTTT.

This sequence joins TRBV28 and TRBJ2-6; D unclear. Germline assignment: CDR1 MDHEN and CDR2 SYDVKM. The CDR3 has 15 residues. V was pared by 7 bases and J by 0 bases, with 10 bases between. The CDR3 nucleotides read TGTGCCAGCACCAGGACCAACTCTGGGGCCAACGTCCTGACTTTC. Encoded protein: CASTRTNSGANVLTF.

The chain couples TRBV7-9 to TRBJ1-2; TRBD1 agrees at 9 bases. The CDR3 covers 16 residues. CDR1 SEHNR and CDR2 FQNEAQ come from the germline V gene (reference sequence). V dropped 5 bases and J dropped 4; count of bases not matched to a gene: 11. The CDR3 loop is CASSKGGQGASYGYTF. Here the CDR3 DNA reads TGTGCCAGCAGCAAAGGGGGACAGGGCGCATCCTATGGCTACACCTTC. Supplemented by reference TRBV7-9 and TRBJ1-2, the full variable domain reads DTGVSQNPRHKITKRGQNVTFRCDPISEHNRLYWYRQTLGQGPEFLTYFQNEAQLEKSRLLSDRFSAERPKGSFSTLEIQRTEQGDSAMYLCASSKGGQGASYGYTFGSGTRLTVV.

The chain joins TRBV9 to TRBJ1-2; no clear D. Trimming took 0 bases from V and 2 from J, leaving 17 bases between them. Germline V gene data show CDR1 as SGDLS and CDR2 as YYNGEE. The CDR3 spans 17 residues. CDR3 protein: CASSVVQLVPLNYGYTF. Written as DNA, the CDR3 is TGTGCCAGCAGCGTAGTTCAGCTGGTCCCCTTAAACTATGGCTACACCTTC.

Note on this clone: The junction shows a germline mismatch at one end, possibly a read error. V gene TRBV10-2 combines with J gene TRBJ2-2; D might be TRBD2 (5 bases). Germline V lookup: CDR1 WSHSY, CDR2 SAAADI. The length of the CDR3 is 18 residues. DNA for the CDR3: TGCGCCAGCAGTCCCGGGATGTTTTCGTCCGCGAAGACCGGGGAGCTGTTTTTT. Protein product: CASSPGMFSSAKTGELFF.

The gene calls are TRBV6-1 and TRBJ2-7; 9 positions agree with TRBD2. Trimming cost V 2 bases and J 5 bases; bases outside gene matches: 7. Germline-derived CDR1 and CDR2 are MNHNS and SASEGT. The CDR3 is 15 residues long. The CDR3 DNA is TGTGCCAGCAGTGAAAAGGCGGGAGGGCCCCACGAGCAGTACTTC. Its protein product is CASSEKAGGPHEQYF.

The chain is built from TRBV5-5 and TRBJ2-2; D is perhaps TRBD2 (6 bases). Germline V gives CDR1 SGHKS, CDR2 YYEKEE (reference sequence). The CDR3 totals 16 residues. Trimming took off 1 base at V and 1 base at J, with 11 bases between the two ends. The CDR3 protein is CASSLMLAMNTGELFF. Written as DNA, the CDR3 is TGTGCCAGCAGCTTGATGCTAGCGATGAACACCGGGGAGCTGTTTTTT.